This is a list of T cell receptor beta chains from one sample in a study of molecular identifiers for immune sequencing clone quantification. TCRdb called the PCR reads again in MiXCR, with one record for every CDR3 protein. The sample records some 680,000 distinct CDR3 sequences, approximately 24% being singletons. Material: naive CD8+ T cells from blood, with Jurkat cell RNA spiked in. These TCRs come from a human donor in good health. Some libraries in this study had Jurkat cell RNA spiked in. Each CDR3 is given with its conserved first and last residue. A D gene is named only where the DNA matches it firmly. Size is omitted from some rows. Given values are once, few, many or a class for expanded clones.

17,TRBD1,TRBJ2-3,TRBV7-9,many,TGTGCCAGCAGCTTAGCCCCCGGGACAGGGCTACCGGATACGCAGTATTTT,CASSLAPGTGLPDTQYF
15,TRBD1,TRBJ2-7,TRBV19,NA,TGTGCCAGTAGTATGGCAGGGGGAATGGTCTACGAGCAGTACTTC,CASSMAGGMVYEQYF
15,NA,TRBJ1-3,TRBV19,many,TGTGCCAGTAGTATTCTTTCCGACTCTGGAAACACCATATATTTT,CASSILSDSGNTIYF
12,NA,TRBJ2-7,TRBV6-2/TRBV6-3,many,TGTGCCAGCAGTTATGGAAGCCACGAGCAGTACTTC,CASSYGSHEQYF
17,NA,TRBJ1-5,TRBV30,many,TGTGCCTGGAGTGGAGGCCCCGAGCTGAATAGCAATCAGCCCCAGCATTTT,CAWSGGPELNSNQPQHF
12,NA,TRBJ2-3,TRBV27,many,TGTGCCAGCAGGAGTAGCACAGATACGCAGTATTTT,CASRSSTDTQYF
17,TRBD2,TRBJ2-3,TRBV6-2/TRBV6-3,NA,TGTGCCAGCAGTTCCGTCGGACTAGCGGGCAACACAGCTACGCAGTATTTT,CASSSVGLAGNTATQYF
15,NA,TRBJ1-4,TRBV28,few,TGTGCCAGCAGTCGATCGGTCAACTCCGATGAAAAACTGTTTTTT,CASSRSVNSDEKLFF
15,NA,TRBJ1-4,TRBV4-3,NA,TGCGCCAGCAGCCAAGATTGGCACCCTAATGAAAAACTGTTTTTT,CASSQDWHPNEKLFF
18,NA,TRBJ1-4,TRBV18,NA,TGTGCCAGCTCACCACCGTCGGCAGGGGCCTCAACTAATGAAAAACTGTTTTTT,CASSPPSAGASTNEKLFF
14,NA,TRBJ2-7,TRBV6-4,NA,TGTGCCAGCAGCGCAACGGGACCACTCCACGAGCAGTACTTC,CASSATGPLHEQYF
14,TRBD2,TRBJ2-5,TRBV12-3/TRBV12-4,many,TGTGCCAGCGGACTAGCGGGGGACCAAGAGACCCAGTACTTC,CASGLAGDQETQYF
15,NA,TRBJ1-1,TRBV5-4,many,TGTGCCAGCAGCCCCCAGGACGATCAGAACACTGAAGCTTTCTTT,CASSPQDDQNTEAFF
13,TRBD2,TRBJ2-7,TRBV20-1,many,TGCAGTGCTAGTGTCCGGGAGGCGTACGAGCAGTACTTC,CSASVREAYEQYF
14,TRBD1,TRBJ2-1,TRBV29-1,NA,TGCAGCGTTGTCGGGACAGGGGGGCCCAATGAGCAGTTCTTC,CSVVGTGGPNEQFF
14,NA,TRBJ2-5,TRBV12-3/TRBV12-4,few,TGTGCCAGCAGTCCCCACGGCCACCAAGAGACCCAGTACTTC,CASSPHGHQETQYF
14,NA,TRBJ2-3,TRBV2,NA,TGTGCCACCCCGGGCCGGGACAACACAGATACGCAGTATTTT,CATPGRDNTDTQYF
16,TRBD1,TRBJ2-3,TRBV2,NA,TGTGCCAGCAGTCCATGGACAGGAGCTAGCACAAATACACAGTATTTT,CASSPWTGASTNTQYF
17,NA,TRBJ2-1,TRBV30,many,TGTGCCTGGAGTGCCTCGTTAGGCCCGGGGGCCTACAATGAGCAGTTCTTC,CAWSASLGPGAYNEQFF
15,NA,TRBJ1-1,TRBV7-2,many,TGTGCCAGCAGCCCGAGGCGACAGCAGAACACTGAAGCTTTCTTT,CASSPRRQQNTEAFF
19,TRBD1,TRBJ2-2,TRBV15,NA,TGTGCCACCAGCAGATCCCCGGTTGGGACAGGGGGCATGGCCGGGGAGCTGTTTTTT,CATSRSPVGTGGMAGELFF
14,NA,TRBJ2-5,TRBV27,many,TGTGCCAGCAGTTTGGCTAATTCACAAGAGACCCAGTACTTC,CASSLANSQETQYF
12,NA,TRBJ1-1,TRBV2,many,TGTGCCAGCAGTGATAGGGCACTACGGGCTTTCTTT,CASSDRALRAFF
13,NA,TRBJ2-3,TRBV20-1,many,TGCAGTGCCCCCCTCTGGGACACAGATACGCAGTATTTT,CSAPLWDTDTQYF
18,TRBD1,TRBJ1-1,TRBV5-1,NA,TGCGCCAGCAGACGCCCGGAGGGAGGGGGCCGAATGAACACTGAAGCTTTCTTT,CASRRPEGGGRMNTEAFF
14,TRBD1,TRBJ1-1,TRBV29-1,many,TGCAGCGCTGGACAGGGGGCGTTTAGCACTGAAGCTTTCTTT,CSAGQGAFSTEAFF
12,TRBD1,TRBJ2-7,TRBV12-3/TRBV12-4,NA,TGTGCCGGCAGTGGGACAGGGGACGAGCAGTACTTC,CAGSGTGDEQYF
13,NA,TRBJ2-3,TRBV19,few,TGTGCCAGTAAGGCAGGAAGCACAGATACGCAGTATTTT,CASKAGSTDTQYF
15,TRBD1,TRBJ2-7,TRBV6-6,NA,TGTGCCAGCAGTTACTCGACAGGGAGCTCCTACGAGCAGTACTTC,CASSYSTGSSYEQYF
16,TRBD1,TRBJ1-1,TRBV7-8,many,TGTGCCAGCAGCTGGGACAGGGACAACTGGGACACTGAAGCTTTCTTT,CASSWDRDNWDTEAFF
16,NA,TRBJ1-1,TRBV4-3,NA,TGCGCCAGCAGCCAAGCTGTGGGACTGTGGAACACTGAAGCTTTCTTT,CASSQAVGLWNTEAFF
12,NA,TRBJ2-7,TRBV6-2/TRBV6-3,many,TGTGCCAGCAGGACGGGGTCTTGGGAGCAGTACTTC,CASRTGSWEQYF
14,TRBD2,TRBJ2-7,TRBV7-9,many,TGTGCCAGCAGCTTACCGGGACTAAGCAACGAGCAGTACTTC,CASSLPGLSNEQYF
17,TRBD1,TRBJ2-3,TRBV27,NA,TGTGCCAGCAGTCCAGAGAAGACAGGGGGAGTCCCAGATACGCAGTATTTT,CASSPEKTGGVPDTQYF
12,NA,TRBJ2-5,TRBV2,NA,TGTGCCAGTCGACAGGTGGAAGAGACCCAGTACTTC,CASRQVEETQYF
14,TRBD2,TRBJ2-5,TRBV6-2/TRBV6-3,many,TGTGCCAGCCTACTAGCGGGAGCGCTGGAGACCCAGTACTTC,CASLLAGALETQYF
12,NA,TRBJ2-5,TRBV24-1,many,TGTGCCACCAGTGACGGAGATAAGACCCAGTACTTC,CATSDGDKTQYF
15,NA,TRBJ2-2,TRBV4-3,NA,TGCGCCAGCAGCCAAGGTTTGGGAGCCACCGGGGAGCTGTTTTTT,CASSQGLGATGELFF
16,NA,TRBJ1-2,TRBV28,NA,TGTGCCAGCAGTCCGCGTTGGGGGGCTGTGAACTATGGCTACACCTTC,CASSPRWGAVNYGYTF
15,NA,TRBJ2-7,TRBV20-1,NA,TGCAGTGCTAGAGATCTTGGGGGCTGGTCCTACGAGCAGTACTTC,CSARDLGGWSYEQYF
15,TRBD1,TRBJ2-7,TRBV4-3,few,TGCGCCAGCAGCCAAGGTCCGGGACAGCCCTACGAGCAGTACTTC,CASSQGPGQPYEQYF
17,TRBD2,TRBJ2-1,TRBV19,NA,TGTGCCAGTAGTGCCCTCGAGCTAGCGGGGGGATGTGATGAGCAGTTCTTC,CASSALELAGGCDEQFF
15,TRBD2,TRBJ2-3,TRBV7-2,many,TGTGCCAGCAGCTTGGATAGCGGGAGTCTTGATACGCAGTATTTT,CASSLDSGSLDTQYF
14,NA,TRBJ2-7,TRBV20-1,NA,TGCAGTGCCAATCACGAGGACAGAACCTACGAGCAGTACTTC,CSANHEDRTYEQYF
14,NA,TRBJ2-7,TRBV9,NA,TGTGCCAGCAGCGTAGCCGGGGATCCCTACGAGCAGTACTTC,CASSVAGDPYEQYF
15,NA,TRBJ2-2,TRBV11-3,few,TGTGCCAGCAGTCCAGGCGGAAGTCTTACCGGGGAGCTGTTTTTT,CASSPGGSLTGELFF
13,NA,TRBJ2-7,TRBV5-6,many,TGTGCCAGCAGCTCGGACAGTGAGGACGAGCAGTACTTC,CASSSDSEDEQYF
16,TRBD1,TRBJ2-1,TRBV6-2/TRBV6-3,few,TGTGCCAGCAGGACAACTAAACCGGACAGGGATAATGAGCAGTTCTTC,CASRTTKPDRDNEQFF
15,NA,TRBJ2-7,TRBV11-2,many,TGTGCCAGCAGCTTAGGTCCAGCCGGCAACTACGAGCAGTACTTC,CASSLGPAGNYEQYF
15,TRBD1,TRBJ2-7,TRBV12-3/TRBV12-4,NA,TGTGCCAGCAGCCGGGGACAGTTTGGCGCCTACGAGCAGTACTTC,CASSRGQFGAYEQYF
13,TRBD2,TRBJ2-7,TRBV20-1,many,TGCAGTGCTACCGGGACTAGCTCCTACGAGCAGTACTTC,CSATGTSSYEQYF
13,NA,TRBJ2-2,TRBV6-5,few,TGTGCCATCTATTCGGGGAACACCGGGGAGCTGTTTTTT,CAIYSGNTGELFF
14,NA,TRBJ2-7,TRBV9,few,TGTGCCAGCAGCCCCGGGGGAGAAACCTACGAGCAGTACTTC,CASSPGGETYEQYF
14,TRBD1,TRBJ1-1,TRBV27,NA,TGTGCCAGCAGTTTAAGAGGGGGCGCGGTTGAAGCTTTCTTT,CASSLRGGAVEAFF